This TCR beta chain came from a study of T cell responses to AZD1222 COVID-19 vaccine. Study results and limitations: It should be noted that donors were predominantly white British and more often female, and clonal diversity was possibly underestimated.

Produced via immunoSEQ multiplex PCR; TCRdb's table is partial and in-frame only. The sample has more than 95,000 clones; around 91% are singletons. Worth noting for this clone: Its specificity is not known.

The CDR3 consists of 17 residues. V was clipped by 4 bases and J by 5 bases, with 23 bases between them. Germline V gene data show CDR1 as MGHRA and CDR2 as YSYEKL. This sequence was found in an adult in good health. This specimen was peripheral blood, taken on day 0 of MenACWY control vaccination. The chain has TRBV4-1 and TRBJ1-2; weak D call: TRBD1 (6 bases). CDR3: CASSPGLRDRGGYGYTF. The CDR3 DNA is TGCGCCAGCAGCCCAGGCCTTAGGGATCGAGGGGGGTATGGCTACACCTTC.